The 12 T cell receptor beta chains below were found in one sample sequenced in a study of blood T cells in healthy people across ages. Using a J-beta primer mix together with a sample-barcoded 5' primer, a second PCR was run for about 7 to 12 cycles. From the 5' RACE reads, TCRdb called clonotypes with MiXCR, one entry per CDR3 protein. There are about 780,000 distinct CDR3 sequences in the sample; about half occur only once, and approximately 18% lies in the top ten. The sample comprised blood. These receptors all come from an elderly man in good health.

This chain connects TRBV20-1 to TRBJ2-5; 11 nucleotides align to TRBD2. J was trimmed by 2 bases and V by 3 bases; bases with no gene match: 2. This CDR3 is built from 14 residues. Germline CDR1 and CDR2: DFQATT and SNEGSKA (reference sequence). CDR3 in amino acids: CSARGLAEQETQYF. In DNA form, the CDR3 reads TGCAGTGCTAGGGGACTAGCGGAACAAGAGACCCAGTACTTC.

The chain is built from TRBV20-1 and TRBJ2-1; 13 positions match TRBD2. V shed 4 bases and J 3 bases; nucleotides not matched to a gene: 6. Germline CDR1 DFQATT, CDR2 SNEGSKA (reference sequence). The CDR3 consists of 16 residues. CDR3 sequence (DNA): TGCAGTGCTAATAAACTAGCGGGAGGGAACTACAATGAGCAGTTCTTC. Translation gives CSANKLAGGNYNEQFF.

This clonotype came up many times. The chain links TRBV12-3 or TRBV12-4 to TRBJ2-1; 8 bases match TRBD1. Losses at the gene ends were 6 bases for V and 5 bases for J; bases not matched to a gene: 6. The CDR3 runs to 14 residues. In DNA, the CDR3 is TGTGCCAGCAGAGAGACAGGGGTCGACAATGAGCAGTTCTTC. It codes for CASRETGVDNEQFF.

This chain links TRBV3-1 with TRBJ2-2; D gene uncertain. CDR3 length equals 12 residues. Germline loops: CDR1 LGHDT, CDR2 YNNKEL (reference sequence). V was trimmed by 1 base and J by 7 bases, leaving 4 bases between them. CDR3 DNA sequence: TGTGCCAGCAGCCAAGGTGTCGGGGAGCTGTTTTTT. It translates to CASSQGVGELFF.

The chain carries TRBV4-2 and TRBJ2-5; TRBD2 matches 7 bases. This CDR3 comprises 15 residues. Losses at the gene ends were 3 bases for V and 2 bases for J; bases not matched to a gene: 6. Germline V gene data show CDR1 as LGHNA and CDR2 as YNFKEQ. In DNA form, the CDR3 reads TGTGCCAGCAGCCACGGGACTAAAAAACAAGAGACCCAGTACTTC. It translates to CASSHGTKKQETQYF.

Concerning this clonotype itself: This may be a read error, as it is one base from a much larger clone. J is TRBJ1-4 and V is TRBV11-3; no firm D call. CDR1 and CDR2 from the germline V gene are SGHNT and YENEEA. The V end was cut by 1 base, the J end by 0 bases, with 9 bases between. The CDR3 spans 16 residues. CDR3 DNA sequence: TGTGCCAGCAGCTTAGGTACAGCAGCAACTAATGAAAAACTGTTTTTT. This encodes CASSLGTAATNEKLFF.

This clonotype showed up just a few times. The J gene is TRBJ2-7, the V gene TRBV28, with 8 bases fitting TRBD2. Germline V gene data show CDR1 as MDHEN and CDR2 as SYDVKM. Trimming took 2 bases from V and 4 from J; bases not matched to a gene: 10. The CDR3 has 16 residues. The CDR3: CASSLTGGPKMYEQYF. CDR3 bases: TGTGCCAGCAGTTTAACGGGAGGGCCAAAAATGTACGAGCAGTACTTC.

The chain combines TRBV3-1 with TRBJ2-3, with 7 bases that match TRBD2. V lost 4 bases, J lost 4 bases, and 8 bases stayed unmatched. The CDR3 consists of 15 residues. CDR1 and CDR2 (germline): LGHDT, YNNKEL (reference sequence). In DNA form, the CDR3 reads TGTGCCAGCAGCCCTGGTGGCGGGAGATCAGATACGCAGTATTTT. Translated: CASSPGGGRSDTQYF.

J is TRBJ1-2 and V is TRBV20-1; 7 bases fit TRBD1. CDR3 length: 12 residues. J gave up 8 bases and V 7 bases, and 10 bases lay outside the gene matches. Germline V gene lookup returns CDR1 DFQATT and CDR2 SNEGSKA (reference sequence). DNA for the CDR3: TGCAGTGAGGCAACAGGGGTTGACGGCTACACCTTC. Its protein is CSEATGVDGYTF.

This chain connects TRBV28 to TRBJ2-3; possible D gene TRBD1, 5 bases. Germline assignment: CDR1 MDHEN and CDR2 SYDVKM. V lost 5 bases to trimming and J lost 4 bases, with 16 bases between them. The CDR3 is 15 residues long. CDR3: CASSPSSWGADTQYF. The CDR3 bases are TGTGCCAGCAGTCCCTCGAGTTGGGGCGCAGATACGCAGTATTTT.

The CDR3 protein is CASSQPRVAAYNEQFF. The CDR3 nucleotides read TGCGCCAGCAGCCAACCCCGGGTAGCGGCCTACAATGAGCAGTTCTTC. The chain recombines TRBV4-1 with TRBJ2-1; tentatively, D is TRBD2 (6 bases). CDR1 is MGHRA, CDR2 YSYEKL, per germline. The V end lost 2 bases, the J end lost 2 bases, and 13 bases lay between the germline ends. This CDR3 comprises 16 residues.

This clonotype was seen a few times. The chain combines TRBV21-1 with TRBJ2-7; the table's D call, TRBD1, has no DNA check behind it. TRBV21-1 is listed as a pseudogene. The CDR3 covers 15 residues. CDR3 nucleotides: TGTGCCAGCAGCAAGGGAGGACAGGGAACCTACGAGCAGTACTTC. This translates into CASSKGGQGTYEQYF.